This entry is about one TCR beta chain. This record belongs to a study of blood T cell repertoires in COVID-19. Study details: Specimens from acute and convalescent COVID-19 originated in the United States, Italy and Spain.

V lost 7 bases and J lost 1, with 7 bases in between. CDR3 length: 12 residues. Sequencing used immunoSEQ multiplex PCR; TCRdb keeps in-frame clones, though not all of them. The table includes some 110,000 clones, about 90% detected once. Sample: peripheral blood. The chain combines TRBV12-3 or TRBV12-4 with TRBJ1-1, with unresolved D. The sequence came from a man aged 50-60 years with acute or convalescent COVID-19. CDR3 sequence (DNA): TGTGCCAGCATCGGGTCGAACACTGAAGCTTTCTTT. Translating it yields CASIGSNTEAFF.